This note documents a single TCR beta chain sequence. This specimen belongs to a study of blood T cell repertoires in COVID-19. The data were produced by immunoSEQ multiplex PCR, yet TCRdb's version contains in-frame clones alone and is incomplete. The table records about 140,000 clones, about nine tenths of them present only once. Germline V CDR1 and CDR2: SGHTA, FQGTGA. The CDR3 is made up of 14 amino acids. The V and J ends lost 1 base and 4 bases respectively, with 10 bases between them. This receptor was taken from a man aged 55 to 70 who had recovered from COVID-19. Sequences were obtained from PBMCs or T cells enriched from blood (not recorded which). The chain links TRBV7-3 to TRBJ1-2; D remains ambiguous. The CDR3 spells CASSLSRESYGYTF. The DNA of the CDR3 is TGTGCCAGCAGCTTAAGTAGGGAGAGCTATGGCTACACCTTC.